A selection of T cell receptor beta chains follows, all from one sample in a study of Ad26.COV2.S vaccination and SARS-CoV-2 variants. Assay: immunoSEQ multiplex PCR; the TCRdb copy retains only in-frame clones and omits some. In the table there are 510,000 or so clones, around 90% of which are singletons. Sample: peripheral blood, taken in a trial of Ad26.COV2.S vaccine versus placebo. Receptors were obtained from a person aged 18-65 years who received the Ad26.COV2.S COVID-19 vaccine or a placebo. Both conserved end residues are part of each CDR3. The D gene is left open where the match is weak. Size values are once, few and many counts, or a class for expanded clones, and some rows have none.

>TRBV29-1|.|TRBJ2-7|TRBD2
CSARVGLAYGEQYF
TGCAGCGCGAGAGTGGGACTAGCGTACGGCGAGCAGTACTTC
>TRBV5-1|.|TRBJ1-6|TRBD1
CASRVQGFGDSPLHF
TGCGCCAGCAGGGTACAGGGGTTCGGCGATTCACCCCTCCACTTT
>TRBV18|.|TRBJ1-1|.
CASSPRPGGGTEAFF
TGTGCCAGCTCACCACGGCCGGGAGGCGGAACTGAAGCTTTCTTT
>TRBV24-1|.|TRBJ2-2|.
CATSQHTGELFF
TGTGCCACCAGCCAGCACACCGGGGAGCTGTTTTTT
>TRBV29-1|once|TRBJ2-2|.
CSGAGVRTGELFF
TGCAGCGGCGCAGGGGTGCGCACCGGGGAGCTGTTTTTT
>TRBV7-9|.|TRBJ2-2|.
CASGSRAGELFF
TGTGCCAGCGGATCGCGCGCCGGGGAGCTGTTTTTT
>TRBV27|.|TRBJ1-5|TRBD1
CASSLSGQGSRQPQHF
TGTGCCAGCAGTTTATCGGGACAGGGGTCACGACAGCCCCAGCATTTT
>TRBV19|few|TRBJ1-6|TRBD1
CATAQATGTNSPLHF
TGTGCCACCGCGCAGGCGACAGGGACTAATTCACCCCTCCACTTT
>TRBV7-2|.|TRBJ2-1|.
CASSWSVTGNEQFF
TGTGCCAGCAGCTGGAGCGTCACGGGGAATGAGCAGTTCTTC
>TRBV7-2|once|TRBJ2-5|.
CASSSQAYWNQETQYF
TGTGCCAGCAGCTCCCAAGCGTATTGGAATCAAGAGACCCAGTACTTC
>TRBV29-1|.|TRBJ1-2|.
CSVEQIYGYTF
TGCAGCGTTGAACAGATCTATGGCTACACCTTC
>TRBV3-1/TRBV3-2|.|TRBJ2-2|TRBD2
CASSLSGRASSGELFF
TGTGCCAGCAGCCTTAGCGGGAGGGCCAGTTCCGGGGAGCTGTTTTTT
>TRBV27|.|TRBJ1-1|.
CASRHWNTEAFF
TGTGCCAGCAGACACTGGAACACTGAAGCTTTCTTT
>TRBV29-1|.|TRBJ1-2|TRBD1
CSVTTGNYGYTF
TGCAGCGTAACGACAGGGAACTATGGCTACACCTTC
>TRBV27|.|TRBJ2-7|TRBD1
CASSFGQGGYEQYF
TGTGCCAGCAGTTTCGGACAGGGGGGCTACGAGCAGTACTTC
>TRBV28|.|TRBJ1-2|.
CASSLFGQGSNGYTF
TGTGCCAGCAGTTTATTTGGCCAGGGTAGTAATGGCTACACCTTC
>TRBV30|.|TRBJ2-2|.
CASRGASTGELFF
TGTGCCTCGCGGGGCGCGAGCACCGGGGAGCTGTTTTTT
>TRBV6-1|.|TRBJ2-5|.
CASSAGTPFNLGVETQYF
TGTGCCAGCAGTGCCGGGACACCCTTCAACCTTGGGGTTGAGACCCAGTACTTC
>TRBV9|.|TRBJ2-6|.
CASSVGVPGANVLTF
TGTGCCAGCAGCGTAGGGGTGCCTGGGGCCAACGTCCTGACTTTC
>TRBV28|.|TRBJ2-4|TRBD2
CASTQLAGERAKNIQYF
TGTGCCAGCACTCAACTAGCGGGAGAACGGGCCAAAAACATTCAGTACTTC
>TRBV2|.|TRBJ1-2|.
CASSRKQSNYGYTF
TGTGCCAGCTCGCGCAAGCAATCTAACTATGGCTACACCTTC
>TRBV6-2/TRBV6-3|.|TRBJ2-1|.
CASSRDFALRFF
TGTGCCAGCAGTCGGGACTTCGCCCTGCGGTTCTTC